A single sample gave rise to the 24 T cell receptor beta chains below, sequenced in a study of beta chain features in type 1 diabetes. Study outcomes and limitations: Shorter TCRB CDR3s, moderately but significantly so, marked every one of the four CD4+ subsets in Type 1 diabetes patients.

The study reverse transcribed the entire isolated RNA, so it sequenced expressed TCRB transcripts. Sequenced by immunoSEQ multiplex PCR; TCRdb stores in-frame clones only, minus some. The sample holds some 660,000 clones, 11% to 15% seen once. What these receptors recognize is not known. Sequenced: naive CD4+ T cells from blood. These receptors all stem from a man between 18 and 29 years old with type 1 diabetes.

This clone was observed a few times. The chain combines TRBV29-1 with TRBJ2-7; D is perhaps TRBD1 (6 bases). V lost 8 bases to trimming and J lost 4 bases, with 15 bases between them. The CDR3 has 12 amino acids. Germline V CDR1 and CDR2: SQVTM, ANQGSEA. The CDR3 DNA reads TGCAGCACCCGACAGGAAAATTACGAGCAGTACTTC. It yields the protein CSTRQENYEQYF.

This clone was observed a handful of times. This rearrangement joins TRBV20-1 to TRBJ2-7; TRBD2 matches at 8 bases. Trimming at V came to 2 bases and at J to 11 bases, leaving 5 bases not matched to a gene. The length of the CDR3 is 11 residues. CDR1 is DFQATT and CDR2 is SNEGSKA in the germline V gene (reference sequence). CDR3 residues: CSARRGGGKYF. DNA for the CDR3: TGCAGTGCTAGACGGGGGGGTGGAAAGTACTTC.

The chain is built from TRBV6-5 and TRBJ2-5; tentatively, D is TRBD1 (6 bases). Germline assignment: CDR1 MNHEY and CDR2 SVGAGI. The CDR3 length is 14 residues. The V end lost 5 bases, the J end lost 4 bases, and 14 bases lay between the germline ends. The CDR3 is CASSRNRVPETQYF. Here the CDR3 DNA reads TGTGCCAGCAGTCGTAACAGGGTACCAGAGACCCAGTACTTC.

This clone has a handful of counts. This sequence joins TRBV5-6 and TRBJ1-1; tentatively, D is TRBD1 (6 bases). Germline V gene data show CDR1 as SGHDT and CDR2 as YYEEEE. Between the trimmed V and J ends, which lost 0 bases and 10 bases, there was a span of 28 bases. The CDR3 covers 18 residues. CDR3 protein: CASSLAAWGGTVTDGAFF. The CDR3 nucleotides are TGTGCCAGCAGCTTGGCGGCCTGGGGGGGCACCGTCACTGATGGAGCTTTCTTT.

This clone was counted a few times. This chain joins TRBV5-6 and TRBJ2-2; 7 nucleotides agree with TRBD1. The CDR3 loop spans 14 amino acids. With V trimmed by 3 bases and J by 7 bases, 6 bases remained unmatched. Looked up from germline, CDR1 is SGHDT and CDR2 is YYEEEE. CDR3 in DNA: TGTGCCAGCAGCTCTCCCTACAGGGGCGGGGAGCTGTTTTTT. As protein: CASSSPYRGGELFF.

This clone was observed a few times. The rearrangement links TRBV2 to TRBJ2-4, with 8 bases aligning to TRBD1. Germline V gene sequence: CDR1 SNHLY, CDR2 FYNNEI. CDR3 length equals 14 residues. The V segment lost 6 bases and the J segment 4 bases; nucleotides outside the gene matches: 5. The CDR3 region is CASSADRAKNIQYF. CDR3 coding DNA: TGTGCCAGCAGCGCGGACAGGGCGAAAAACATTCAGTACTTC. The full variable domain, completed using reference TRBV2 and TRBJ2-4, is EPEVTQTPSHQVTQMGQEVILRCVPISNHLYFYWYRQILGQKVEFLVSFYNNEISEKSEIFDDQFSVERPDGSNFTLKIRSTKLEDSAMYFCASSADRAKNIQYFGAGTRLSVL.

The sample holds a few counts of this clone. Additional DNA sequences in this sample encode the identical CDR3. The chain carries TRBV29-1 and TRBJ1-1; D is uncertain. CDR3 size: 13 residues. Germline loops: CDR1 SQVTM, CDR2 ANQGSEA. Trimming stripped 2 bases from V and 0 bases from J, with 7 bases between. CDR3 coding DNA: TGCAGCGTTGAACGGCCGTTGAACACTGAAGCTTTCTTT. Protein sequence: CSVERPLNTEAFF.

The DNA for the CDR3 is TGTGCCAGCAGTGTCTCTTTGAAGAGGGGCTACACCTTC. The encoded protein is CASSVSLKRGYTF. The chain links TRBV25-1 to TRBJ1-2; the D is unclear. This CDR3 is 13 amino acids long. The V end lost 4 bases, the J end lost 8 bases, and 14 bases lay between the germline ends. Germline-derived CDR1 and CDR2 are MGHDK and SYGVNS.

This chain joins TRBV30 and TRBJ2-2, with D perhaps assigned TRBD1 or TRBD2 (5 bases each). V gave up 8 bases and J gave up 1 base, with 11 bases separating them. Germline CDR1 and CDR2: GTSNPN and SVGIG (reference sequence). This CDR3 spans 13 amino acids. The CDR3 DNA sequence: TGTGCCCTGGGGGTAGAGAACACCGGGGAGCTGTTTTTT. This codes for CALGVENTGELFF.

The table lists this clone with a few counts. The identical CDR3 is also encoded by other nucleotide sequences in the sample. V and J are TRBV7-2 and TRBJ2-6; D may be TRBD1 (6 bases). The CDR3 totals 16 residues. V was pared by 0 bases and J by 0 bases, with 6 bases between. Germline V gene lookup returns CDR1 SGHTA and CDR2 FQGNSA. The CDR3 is CASSLAGGSGANVLTF. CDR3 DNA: TGTGCCAGCAGCTTAGCAGGGGGCTCTGGGGCCAACGTCCTGACTTTC.

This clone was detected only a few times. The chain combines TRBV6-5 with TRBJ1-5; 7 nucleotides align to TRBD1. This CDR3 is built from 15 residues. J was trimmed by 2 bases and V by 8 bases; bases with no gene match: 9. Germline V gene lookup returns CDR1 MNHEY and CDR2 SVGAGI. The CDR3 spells CASGRGPQGNQPQHF. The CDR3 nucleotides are TGTGCCAGCGGAAGGGGGCCGCAGGGCAATCAGCCCCAGCATTTT.

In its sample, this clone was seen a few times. CDR3 sequence: CASSHGGSYSGANVLTF. Here the CDR3 DNA reads TGTGCCAGCAGCCACGGGGGATCCTACTCTGGGGCCAACGTCCTGACTTTC. The chain uses TRBV28 and TRBJ2-6; perhaps TRBD2 as D (6 bases). This CDR3 contains 17 residues. CDR1 is MDHEN and CDR2 is SYDVKM in the germline V gene. The ends were cut back, 6 bases at V and 0 bases at J, with 15 bases in the middle.

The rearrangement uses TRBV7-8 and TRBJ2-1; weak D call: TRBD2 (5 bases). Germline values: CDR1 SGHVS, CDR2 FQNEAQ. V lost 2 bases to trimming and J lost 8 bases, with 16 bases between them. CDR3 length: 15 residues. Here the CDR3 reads CASSLYRGPGDEQFF. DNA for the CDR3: TGTGCCAGCAGCTTATACCGGGGTCCGGGTGATGAGCAGTTCTTC.

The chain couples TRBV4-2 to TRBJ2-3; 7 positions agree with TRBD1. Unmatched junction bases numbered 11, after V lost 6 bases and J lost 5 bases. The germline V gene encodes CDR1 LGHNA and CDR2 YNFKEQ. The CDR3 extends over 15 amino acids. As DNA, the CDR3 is TGTGCCAGCAGGAACCCAACAGGGGTGGGAGATACGCAGTATTTT. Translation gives CASRNPTGVGDTQYF.

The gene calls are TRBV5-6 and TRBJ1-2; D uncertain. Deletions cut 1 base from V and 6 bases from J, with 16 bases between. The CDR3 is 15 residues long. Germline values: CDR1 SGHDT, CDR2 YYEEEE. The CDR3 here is CASSLFSPGVDGYTF. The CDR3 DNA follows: TGTGCCAGCAGCTTGTTCTCCCCCGGGGTTGATGGCTACACCTTC.

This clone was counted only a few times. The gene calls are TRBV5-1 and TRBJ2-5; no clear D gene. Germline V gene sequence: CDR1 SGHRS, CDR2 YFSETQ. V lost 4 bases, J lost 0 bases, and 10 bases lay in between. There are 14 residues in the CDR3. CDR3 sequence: CASSPDTYQETQYF. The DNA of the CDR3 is TGCGCCAGCAGCCCCGACACGTACCAAGAGACCCAGTACTTC. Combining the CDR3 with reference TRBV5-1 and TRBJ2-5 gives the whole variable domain KAGVTQTPRYLIKTRGQQVTLSCSPISGHRSVSWYQQTPGQGLQFLFEYFSETQRNKGNFPGRFSGRQFSNSRSEMNVSTLELGDSALYLCASSPDTYQETQYFGPGTRLLVL.

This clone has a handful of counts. The CDR3 loop reads CASSYGGGLGYGYTF. In nucleotides, the CDR3 is TGTGCCAGCAGTTACGGAGGGGGCCTGGGCTATGGCTACACCTTC. This chain links TRBV6-5 with TRBJ1-2; 7 bases line up with TRBD1. The CDR3 sequence is 15 residues long. Trimming at V came to 2 bases and at J to 4 bases, leaving 7 bases not matched to a gene. Germline CDR1 and CDR2: MNHEY and SVGAGI.

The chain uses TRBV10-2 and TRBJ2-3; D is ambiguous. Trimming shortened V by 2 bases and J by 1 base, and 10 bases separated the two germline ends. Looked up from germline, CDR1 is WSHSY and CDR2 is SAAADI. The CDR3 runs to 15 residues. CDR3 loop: CASSERGMGTDTQYF. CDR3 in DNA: TGCGCCAGCAGTGAGCGTGGGATGGGCACAGATACGCAGTATTTT.

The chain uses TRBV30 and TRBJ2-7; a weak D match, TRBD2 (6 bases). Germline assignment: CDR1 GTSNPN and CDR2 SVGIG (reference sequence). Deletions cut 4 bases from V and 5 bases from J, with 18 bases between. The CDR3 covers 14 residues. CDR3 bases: TGTGCCTGGACCCAGGGCAGGGAGGTAGACGAGCAGTACTTC. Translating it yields CAWTQGREVDEQYF.

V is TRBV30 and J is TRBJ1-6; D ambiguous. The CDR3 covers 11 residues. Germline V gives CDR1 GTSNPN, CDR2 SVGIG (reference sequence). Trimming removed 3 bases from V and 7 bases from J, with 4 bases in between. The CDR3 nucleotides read TGTGCCTGGAGGAACAATTCACCCCTCCACTTT. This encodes CAWRNNSPLHF.

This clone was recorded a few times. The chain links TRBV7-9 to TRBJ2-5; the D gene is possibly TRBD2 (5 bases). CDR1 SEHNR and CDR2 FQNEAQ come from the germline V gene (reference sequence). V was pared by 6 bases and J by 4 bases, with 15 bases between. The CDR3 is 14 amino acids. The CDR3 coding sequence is TGTGCCAGCAGTCGGGCCTCGGCGGGAGAGACCCAGTACTTC. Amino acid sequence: CASSRASAGETQYF. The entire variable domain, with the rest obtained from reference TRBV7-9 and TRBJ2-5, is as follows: DTGVSQNPRHKITKRGQNVTFRCDPISEHNRLYWYRQTLGQGPEFLTYFQNEAQLEKSRLLSDRFSAERPKGSFSTLEIQRTEQGDSAMYLCASSRASAGETQYFGPGTRLLVL.

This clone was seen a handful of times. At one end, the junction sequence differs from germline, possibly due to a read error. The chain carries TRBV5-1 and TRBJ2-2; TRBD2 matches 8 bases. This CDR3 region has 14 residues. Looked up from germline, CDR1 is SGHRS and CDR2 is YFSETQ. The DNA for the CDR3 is TGCGCCAGCAGCCATGGACTAGCCACCCGGGAGCTGTTTTTT. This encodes CASSHGLATRELFF.

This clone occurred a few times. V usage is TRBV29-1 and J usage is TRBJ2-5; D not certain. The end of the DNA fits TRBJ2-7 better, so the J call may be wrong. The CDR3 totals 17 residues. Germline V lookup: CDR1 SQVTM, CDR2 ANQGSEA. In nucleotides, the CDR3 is TGCAGCGTTGCGACCAGGTCCCAGTTACTTAACCCCTACGAGCAGTACTTC. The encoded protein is CSVATRSQLLNPYEQYF.

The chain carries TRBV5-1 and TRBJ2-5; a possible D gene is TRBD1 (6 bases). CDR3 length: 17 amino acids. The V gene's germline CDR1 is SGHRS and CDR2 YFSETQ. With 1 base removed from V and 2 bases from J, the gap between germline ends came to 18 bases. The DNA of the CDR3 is TGCGCCAGCAGCTTGTATGTCTCCAGGGGTCCGCAAGAGACCCAGTACTTC. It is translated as CASSLYVSRGPQETQYF.